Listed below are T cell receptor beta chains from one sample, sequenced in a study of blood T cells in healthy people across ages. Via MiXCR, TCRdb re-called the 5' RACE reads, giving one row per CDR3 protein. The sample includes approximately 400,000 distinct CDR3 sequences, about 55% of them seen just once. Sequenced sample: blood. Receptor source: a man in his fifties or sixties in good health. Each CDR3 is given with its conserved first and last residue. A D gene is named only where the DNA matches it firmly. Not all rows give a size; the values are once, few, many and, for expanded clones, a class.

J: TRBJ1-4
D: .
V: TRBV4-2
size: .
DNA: TGTGCCAGCAGCCAAGATAACAGGGCAACTAATGAAAAACTGTTTTTT
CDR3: CASSQDNRATNEKLFF

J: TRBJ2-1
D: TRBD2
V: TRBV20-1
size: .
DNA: TGCAGTGCTCCCACGCTAGCGGGGGGGAACAATGAGCAGTTCTTC
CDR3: CSAPTLAGGNNEQFF

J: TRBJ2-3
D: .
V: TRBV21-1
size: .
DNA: TGTGCCAGCAAGGGACAGCACACAGATACGCAGTATTTT
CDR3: CASKGQHTDTQYF

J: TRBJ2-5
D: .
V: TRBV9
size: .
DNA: TGTGCCAGCAGCGTAGGGCTCGGCCCGCAAGAGACCCAGTACTTC
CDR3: CASSVGLGPQETQYF

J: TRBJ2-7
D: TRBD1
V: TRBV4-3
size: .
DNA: TGCGCCAGCAGCAAGGCTTCGGGACAGGCCTACGAGCAGTACTTC
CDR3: CASSKASGQAYEQYF

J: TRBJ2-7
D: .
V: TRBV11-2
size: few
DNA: TGTGCCAGCAGCCCCCAGCCCATCTCTGGCTACGAGCAGTACTTC
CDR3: CASSPQPISGYEQYF

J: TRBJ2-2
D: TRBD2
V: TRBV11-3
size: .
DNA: TGTGCCAGCAGCGCTACTAGCGGGACCACCGGGGAGCTGTTTTTT
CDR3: CASSATSGTTGELFF

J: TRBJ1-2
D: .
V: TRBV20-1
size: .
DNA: TGCAGTGCTAGAGATCTGAGCCCCTATGGCTACACCTTC
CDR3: CSARDLSPYGYTF

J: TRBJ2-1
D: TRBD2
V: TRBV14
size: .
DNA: TGTGCCAGCAACCAAGATTTCCGACGGGGGGATGAGCAGTTCTTC
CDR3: CASNQDFRRGDEQFF

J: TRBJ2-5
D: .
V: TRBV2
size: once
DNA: TGTGCCAGCAGTGGCTCGCGGTACCAAGAGACCCAGTACTTC
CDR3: CASSGSRYQETQYF

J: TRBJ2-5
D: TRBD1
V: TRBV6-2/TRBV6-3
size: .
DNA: TGTGCCAGCAGTAATGACAGGGGGCAAGAGACCCAGTACTTC
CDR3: CASSNDRGQETQYF

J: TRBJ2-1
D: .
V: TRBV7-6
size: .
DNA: TGTGCCAGCAGCTTAGATCCACAGATATACAATGAGCAGTTCTTC
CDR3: CASSLDPQIYNEQFF

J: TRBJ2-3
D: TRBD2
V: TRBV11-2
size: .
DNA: TGTGCCAGCAGCTTAGATAGAGCGGGGGGGCTACGAGATACGCAGTATTTT
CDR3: CASSLDRAGGLRDTQYF

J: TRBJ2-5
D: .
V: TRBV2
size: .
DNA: TGTGCCAGCAGTGTAGGGCGGGAGACCCAGTACTTC
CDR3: CASSVGRETQYF

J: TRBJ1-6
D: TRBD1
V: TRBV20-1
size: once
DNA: TGCAGTGCACCTACAGGGGACAATTCACCCCTCCACTTT
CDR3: CSAPTGDNSPLHF

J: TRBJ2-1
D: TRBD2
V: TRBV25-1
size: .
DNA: TGTGCCAGCAGCCCAGCGGGAGGGCACTCCTACAATGAGCAGTTCTTC
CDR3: CASSPAGGHSYNEQFF

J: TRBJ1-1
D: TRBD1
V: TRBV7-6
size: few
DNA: TGTGCCAGCAGCCACTACCGGGACAGGGGATCCCACACTGAAGCTTTCTTT
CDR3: CASSHYRDRGSHTEAFF

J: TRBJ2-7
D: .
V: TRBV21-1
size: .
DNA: TGTGCCAGCAGCAAAGCGCATCGGGACAGGGGGAGATACGAGCAGTACTTC
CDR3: CASSKAHRDRGRYEQYF

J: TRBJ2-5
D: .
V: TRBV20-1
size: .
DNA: TGCAGTGCTACCATAGGGGATATTCGAGAGACCCAGTACTTC
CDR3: CSATIGDIRETQYF

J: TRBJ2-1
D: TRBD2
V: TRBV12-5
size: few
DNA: TGTGCTAGTGGTGGGACTAGCTCCTACAATGAGCAGTTCTTC
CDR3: CASGGTSSYNEQFF

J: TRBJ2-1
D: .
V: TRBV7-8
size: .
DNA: TGTGCCAGCAGCCCGGACGCCCTTTACAATGAGCAGTTCTTC
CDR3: CASSPDALYNEQFF

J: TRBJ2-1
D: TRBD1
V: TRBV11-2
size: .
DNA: TGTGCCAGCAGCCATCCTCCTCGGACAGGGCTCAATGAGCAGTTCTTC
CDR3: CASSHPPRTGLNEQFF

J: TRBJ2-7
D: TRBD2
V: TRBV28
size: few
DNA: TGTGCCAGCAGTTTTGATAGCGGGAGTACTCCCGAGCAGTACTTC
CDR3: CASSFDSGSTPEQYF

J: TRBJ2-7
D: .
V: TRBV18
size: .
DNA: TGTGCCAGCTCACCACGACCGATCTCCTACGAGCAGTACTTC
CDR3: CASSPRPISYEQYF

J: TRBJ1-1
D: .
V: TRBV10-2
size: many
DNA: TGCGCCAGCAGGGCGACGAATATGAACACTGAAGCTTTCTTT
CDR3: CASRATNMNTEAFF

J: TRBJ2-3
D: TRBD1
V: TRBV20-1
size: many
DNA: TGCAGTGCTCCGACGATACAGGGGGACACAGATACGCAGTATTTT
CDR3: CSAPTIQGDTDTQYF

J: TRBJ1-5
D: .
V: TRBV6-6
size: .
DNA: TGTGCCAGCAGTGGCCTCCGGGAGCCCCAGCATTTT
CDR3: CASSGLREPQHF

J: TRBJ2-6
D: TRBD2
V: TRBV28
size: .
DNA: TGTGCCAGCAGTTCTCCTAGCGGGATCCTGAGGGCCAACGTCCTGACTTTC
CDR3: CASSSPSGILRANVLTF

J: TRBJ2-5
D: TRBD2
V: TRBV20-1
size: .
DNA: TGCAGTGCTAGCCTAGCGGGGGGGCGAAGGCAGTACTTC
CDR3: CSASLAGGRRQYF

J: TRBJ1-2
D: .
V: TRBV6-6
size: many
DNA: TGTGCCAGCAGCCGCCAAACAGGGTCCCCTAACTATGGCTACACCTTC
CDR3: CASSRQTGSPNYGYTF

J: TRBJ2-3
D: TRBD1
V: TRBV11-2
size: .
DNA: TGTGCCAGCAGCTCGGACAGGGGGCGCATAGATACGCAGTATTTT
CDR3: CASSSDRGRIDTQYF

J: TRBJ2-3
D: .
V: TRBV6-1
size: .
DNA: TGTGCCAACCTTGGGCGGGGAACTAGCACAGATACGCAGTATTTT
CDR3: CANLGRGTSTDTQYF

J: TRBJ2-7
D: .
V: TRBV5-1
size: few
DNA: TGCGCCAGCAGCTTGGAACTAGGGGCCGAGCAGTACTTC
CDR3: CASSLELGAEQYF

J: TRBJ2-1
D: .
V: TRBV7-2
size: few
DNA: TGTGCCAGCAGCTTAGCGGCAGGCCACCCGCGGGACAATGAGCAGTTCTTC
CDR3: CASSLAAGHPRDNEQFF

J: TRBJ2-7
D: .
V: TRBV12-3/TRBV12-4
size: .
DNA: TGTGCCAGCAGTGCCTCCGCGCGGAGGTGGGACGAGCAGTACTTC
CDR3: CASSASARRWDEQYF

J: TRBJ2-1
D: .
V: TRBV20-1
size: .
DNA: TGCAGTGCACCTAGGGGGGTTGAGTACAATGAGCAGTTCTTC
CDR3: CSAPRGVEYNEQFF

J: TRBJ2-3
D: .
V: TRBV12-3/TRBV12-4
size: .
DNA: TGTGCCAGCAGCTTACAGGGAATGATTGCAGATACGCAGTATTTT
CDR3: CASSLQGMIADTQYF

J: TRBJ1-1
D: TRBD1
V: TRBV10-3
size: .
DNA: TGTGCCATCAGGAGCGTACAGGGGGGGAACACTGAAGCTTTCTTT
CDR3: CAIRSVQGGNTEAFF

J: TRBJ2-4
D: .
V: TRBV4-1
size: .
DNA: TGCGCCAGCAGCCTCCGACAGGTCGACAAAAACATTCAGTACTTC
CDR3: CASSLRQVDKNIQYF

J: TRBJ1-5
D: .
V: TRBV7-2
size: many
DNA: TGTGCCAGCAGCAGGGGGGGGGTTCTTAATCAGCCCCAGCATTTT
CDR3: CASSRGGVLNQPQHF

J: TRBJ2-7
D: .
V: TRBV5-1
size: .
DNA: TGCGCCAGCAGCTTAGAGGTGTTATCTGAGCAGTACTTC
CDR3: CASSLEVLSEQYF

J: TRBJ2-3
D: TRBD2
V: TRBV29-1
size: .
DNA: TGCAGCGTTGAAGCGAGCGGGGAACCGGATACGCAGTATTTT
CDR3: CSVEASGEPDTQYF

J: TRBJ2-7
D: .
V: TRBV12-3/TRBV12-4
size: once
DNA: TGTGCCAGCAGTTTAGACAGGCTACACGAGCAGTACTTC
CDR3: CASSLDRLHEQYF

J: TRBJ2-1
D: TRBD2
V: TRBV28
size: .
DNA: TGTGCCAGCAGCTACACTAGCGGGGGGGTTCACAATGAGCAGTTCTTC
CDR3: CASSYTSGGVHNEQFF

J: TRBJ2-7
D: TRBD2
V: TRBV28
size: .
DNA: TGTGCCAGCAGTTTATACAGCGGGAGTCGCGAGCAGTACTTC
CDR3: CASSLYSGSREQYF

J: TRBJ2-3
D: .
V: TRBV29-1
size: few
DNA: TGCAGCGTAGTTGGGGGGACTAGCACAGATACGCAGTATTTT
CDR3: CSVVGGTSTDTQYF